Listed here are 22 T cell receptor beta chains from one sample, sequenced in a study of T cell responses to AZD1222 COVID-19 vaccine. The repertoire was sequenced with immunoSEQ multiplex PCR; TCRdb's copy has only in-frame clones and lacks some. The sample lists 150,000 or so clones; 80% to 90% were seen once. The sequenced sample was peripheral blood, obtained on day 0 of AZD1222 vaccination. These receptors all stem from an adult in good health.

The CDR3 bases are TGTGCCAGCAACAAGGAATCCGGGGCCAACGTCCTGACTTTC. Protein: CASNKESGANVLTF. The V and J genes are TRBV6-5 and TRBJ2-6, with no clear D. The V end was cut by 7 bases, the J end by 4 bases, with 11 bases between. Germline CDR1 reads MNHEY; CDR2 reads SVGAGI. The CDR3 spans 14 residues.

This clone was counted once. The chain couples TRBV5-1 to TRBJ1-1; no reliable D call. The CDR3 covers 17 residues. CDR1 and CDR2 (germline): SGHRS, YFSETQ. Trimming took off 0 bases at V and 0 bases at J, with 15 bases between the two ends. The CDR3 sequence: CASSLVPDPGMNTEAFF. As DNA, the CDR3 is TGCGCCAGCAGCTTGGTTCCTGACCCCGGGATGAACACTGAAGCTTTCTTT.

J is TRBJ1-2 and V is TRBV28; D remains unclear. This CDR3 contains 12 residues. Germline V lookup: CDR1 MDHEN, CDR2 SYDVKM. Trimming cost V 6 bases and J 7 bases, with 12 bases left between them. Here the CDR3 DNA reads TGTGCCAGCAGGCCGGGTGAGGTTGGCTACACCTTC. Its translation: CASRPGEVGYTF.

The chain recombines TRBV7-9 with TRBJ1-2, with D maybe TRBD1 (5 bases). Germline V gene lookup returns CDR1 SEHNR and CDR2 FQNEAQ (reference sequence). The germline V and J ends were trimmed by 7 bases and 2 bases, with 14 bases remaining between them. CDR3 length: 14 residues. CDR3 in amino acids: CASTLRGANYGYTF. The CDR3 bases are TGTGCCAGCACCCTAAGAGGGGCGAACTATGGCTACACCTTC.

The chain employs TRBV5-1 and TRBJ2-1; D uncertain. The germline V gene encodes CDR1 SGHRS and CDR2 YFSETQ. The CDR3 has 15 amino acids. V lost 1 base, J lost 5 bases, and 13 bases lay in between. Here the CDR3 reads CASSLMARENNEQFF. The DNA for the CDR3 is TGCGCCAGCAGCTTGATGGCTAGAGAAAACAATGAGCAGTTCTTC.

The chain combines TRBV11-3 with TRBJ2-7; 7 bases are shared with TRBD1. CDR1 SGHNT and CDR2 YENEEA come from the germline V gene. The CDR3 runs 13 residues. V trimming: 5 bases; J trimming: 6 bases; junction bases outside the gene matches: 7. The CDR3 region has the DNA TGTGCCAGCAGCCAGGGGGTCCCAGCCGAGCAGTACTTC. It is translated as CASSQGVPAEQYF. The variable domain in full, with the rest retrieved from reference TRBV11-3 and TRBJ2-7, is EAGVVQSPRYKIIEKKQPVAFWCNPISGHNTLYWYLQNLGQGPELLIRYENEEAVDDSQLPKDRFSAERLKGVDSTLKIQPAELGDSAVYLCASSQGVPAEQYFGPGTRLTVT.

The rearrangement links TRBV18 to TRBJ1-4, with a weak D call TRBD1 (5 bases). Looked up from germline, CDR1 is KGHSH and CDR2 is LQKENI. The CDR3 runs 17 residues. V was pared by 0 bases and J by 6 bases, with 17 bases between. This CDR3 reads CASSPPAGEGDDEKLFF. CDR3 in DNA: TGTGCCAGCTCACCACCCGCCGGGGAAGGGGACGATGAAAAACTGTTTTTT. Drawing the rest from reference TRBV18 and TRBJ1-4, the complete variable domain is NAGVMQNPRHLVRRRGQEARLRCSPMKGHSHVYWYRQLPEEGLKFMVYLQKENIIDESGMPKERFSAEFPKEGPSILRIQQVVRGDSAAYFCASSPPAGEGDDEKLFFGSGTQLSVL.

J is TRBJ1-1 and V is TRBV9; weak D call: TRBD1 (5 bases). Germline values: CDR1 SGDLS, CDR2 YYNGEE. V lost 0 bases and J 3 bases, leaving 15 bases between the germline ends. The CDR3 loop spans 16 amino acids. CDR3 coding DNA: TGTGCCAGCAGCGTAGGATTACGGGGCCAGTACACTGAAGCTTTCTTT. Its translation: CASSVGLRGQYTEAFF.

The CDR3 region is CASSLASSFDEQFF. CDR3 nucleotide sequence: TGTGCCAGCAGCTTAGCGTCTAGCTTCGATGAGCAGTTCTTC. V is TRBV13 and J is TRBJ2-1; D is perhaps TRBD2 (5 bases). V lost 1 base and J 8 bases, leaving 12 bases between the germline ends. CDR1 and CDR2 (germline): PRHDT, FYEKMQ (reference sequence). The CDR3 contains 14 residues.

Here the CDR3 reads CASSESRGWNSPLHF. DNA for the CDR3: TGTGCCAGCAGTGAATCGAGGGGTTGGAATTCACCCCTCCACTTT. The rearrangement uses TRBV2 and TRBJ1-6; a weak D match, TRBD1 (5 bases). The CDR3 covers 15 residues. V dropped 2 bases and J dropped 7 bases, with 12 bases sitting between them. In germline, CDR1 is SNHLY, CDR2 FYNNEI.

CDR3 loop: CASSPYYVGDRGRPSNQPQHF. CDR3 coding DNA: TGTGCCAGTAGTCCTTATTATGTAGGGGACAGGGGCCGACCTAGCAATCAGCCCCAGCATTTT. The rearrangement links TRBV19 to TRBJ1-5; 10 positions agree with TRBD1. This CDR3 region has 21 residues. Trimming took 5 bases from V and 0 from J; bases not matched to a gene: 19. CDR1 LNHDA and CDR2 SQIVND come from the germline V gene (reference sequence).

The rearrangement uses TRBV9 and TRBJ1-4; D remains ambiguous. Germline CDR1 SGDLS, CDR2 YYNGEE. CDR3 size: 15 residues. V was trimmed by 6 bases and J by 5 bases, leaving 17 bases between them. CDR3 nucleotide sequence: TGTGCCAGCACCCCCACGGACGGCCGAAATGAAAAACTGTTTTTT. Amino acids: CASTPTDGRNEKLFF.

V and J are TRBV5-1 and TRBJ2-2, with 10 positions matching TRBD1. CDR1 is SGHRS, CDR2 YFSETQ, per germline. The CDR3 runs 14 residues. V gave up 10 bases and J gave up 6 bases; unmatched junction bases: 9. The CDR3 spells CASMYGTGAGELFF. CDR3 sequence (DNA): TGCGCCTCGATGTATGGGACAGGGGCCGGGGAGCTGTTTTTT.

The chain carries TRBV6-5 and TRBJ2-6; D is uncertain. CDR1 is MNHEY and CDR2 is SVGAGI in the germline V gene. The CDR3 totals 16 residues. Trimming cost V 2 bases and J 0 bases, with 8 bases left between them. The CDR3 sequence: CASSYPPGSGANVLTF. The CDR3 bases are TGTGCCAGCAGTTACCCGCCAGGCTCTGGGGCCAACGTCCTGACTTTC.

The chain has TRBV15 and TRBJ1-1; weak D call: TRBD1 (6 bases). CDR3 length equals 15 residues. Germline CDR1 reads LNHNV; CDR2 reads YYDKDF (reference sequence). Between the trimmed V and J ends, which lost 0 bases and 8 bases, there was a span of 16 bases. Here the CDR3 reads CATSRDRQVFGEAFF. As DNA, the CDR3 is TGTGCCACCAGCAGAGATCGACAGGTCTTTGGGGAAGCTTTCTTT.

The chain recombines TRBV11-3 with TRBJ2-3; 7 nucleotides align to TRBD1. Losses at the gene ends were 5 bases for V and 6 bases for J; bases not matched to a gene: 11. CDR1 SGHNT and CDR2 YENEEA come from the germline V gene. This CDR3 region has 15 residues. The CDR3 region is CASSPTLTGYDTQYF. CDR3 nucleotide sequence: TGTGCCAGCAGCCCGACTCTGACAGGGTACGATACGCAGTATTTT.

This sequence joins TRBV7-8 and TRBJ1-1; D gene ambiguous. Trimming cost V 5 bases and J 0 bases, with 13 bases left between them. CDR1 is SGHVS and CDR2 is FQNEAQ in the germline V gene. This CDR3 is built from 15 residues. This chain's CDR3 is CASSPSWRLNTEAFF. As DNA, the CDR3 is TGTGCCAGCAGCCCCTCCTGGCGGTTGAACACTGAAGCTTTCTTT.

The chain employs TRBV27 and TRBJ1-2, with D unresolved. The CDR3 is made up of 14 amino acids. V shed 4 bases and J shed 7 bases, with 16 bases lying between them. The germline CDR1 and CDR2 sequences are MNHEY and SMNVEV (reference sequence). The CDR3 DNA sequence: TGTGCCAGCAGTTCATCTTACAGCCCAGGTGGCTACACCTTC. Its protein product is CASSSSYSPGGYTF.

Only one count was recorded for this clone. The V and J genes are TRBV24-1 and TRBJ2-1; D is ambiguous. This CDR3 comprises 16 residues. Between the trimmed V and J ends, which lost 1 base and 0 bases, there was a span of 9 bases. The germline V gene encodes CDR1 KGHDR and CDR2 SFDVKD. DNA for the CDR3: TGTGCCACCAGTGATTTAGTATCCGGCTCCTACAATGAGCAGTTCTTC. This gives the protein CATSDLVSGSYNEQFF.

In this sample, this clone turned up a few times. V usage is TRBV28 and J usage is TRBJ1-1; D gene uncertain. The V end lost 3 bases, the J end lost 1 base, and 6 bases lay between the germline ends. This CDR3 comprises 13 residues. The V gene's germline CDR1 is MDHEN and CDR2 SYDVKM. The CDR3 nucleotides are TGTGCCAGCAGTTTCGCAGAGAACACTGAAGCTTTCTTT. Its translation is CASSFAENTEAFF.

The chain has TRBV12-3 or TRBV12-4 and TRBJ1-1, with a weak D call TRBD1 (6 bases). The CDR3 loop spans 13 amino acids. Trimming stripped 6 bases from V and 4 bases from J, with 12 bases between. The CDR3 region is CASRDRTTTEAFF. CDR3 in DNA: TGTGCCAGCAGGGACAGAACTACCACTGAAGCTTTCTTT.

The chain employs TRBV11-2 and TRBJ1-3, with a tentative D call TRBD1 (5 bases). The CDR3 runs to 14 residues. From germline, CDR1 is SGHAT and CDR2 FQNNGV. Trimming took 4 bases from V and 1 from J, leaving 8 bases between them. Written as DNA, the CDR3 is TGTGCCAGCAGCTGGGACGGTTCTGGAAACACCATATATTTT. The encoded protein is CASSWDGSGNTIYF.